The 16 T cell receptor beta chains given below trace back to one sample, sequenced in a study of T cell repertoires in cytomegalovirus infection. The antigens for these receptors are not known. TCRdb itself ran the reads through MiXCR, one entry per CDR3 protein. Of tens of thousands of distinct CDR3 sequences listed, 28% are singletons. The input for sequencing was CD8+ T cells from cultured PBMCs, taken from culture after CMV antigen stimulation. These receptors all come from a human donor in good health (CMV status not recorded). Some clones in this sample may be carry-over from other donors' samples.

This clonotype was seen many times. The rearrangement joins TRBV4-3 to TRBJ2-1; D might be TRBD1 (5 bases). The CDR3 is made up of 16 amino acids. The ends were cut back, 1 base at V and 2 bases at J, with 12 bases in the middle. CDR1 is LGHNA, CDR2 YSLEER, per germline. In nucleotides, the CDR3 is TGCGCCAGCAGCCAAGCGTCAGGGCATCCCTACAATGAGCAGTTCTTC. Its protein is CASSQASGHPYNEQFF.

This clonotype was found a few times. The chain joins TRBV19 to TRBJ2-3, with D unclear. The CDR3 spans 14 residues. Germline V gives CDR1 LNHDA, CDR2 SQIVND (reference sequence). Trimming removed 6 bases from V and 2 bases from J, with 12 bases in between. The CDR3 sequence is CASSIPRLTDTQYF. The CDR3 bases are TGTGCCAGTAGCATACCGAGGCTCACAGATACGCAGTATTTT.

Only a few counts were recorded for this clonotype. The chain joins TRBV4-2 to TRBJ1-1; TRBD1 matches 9 bases. Germline V gives CDR1 LGHNA, CDR2 YNFKEQ. V gave up 6 bases and J gave up 6 bases; unmatched junction bases: 14. The CDR3 length is 16 residues. This CDR3 reads CASSPQIGDRGAEAFF. The CDR3 DNA sequence: TGTGCCAGCAGTCCTCAGATCGGCGACAGGGGGGCTGAAGCTTTCTTT.

The chain has TRBV7-6 and TRBJ2-5; possible D gene TRBD2, 5 bases. Germline-derived CDR1 and CDR2 are SGHVS and FNYEAQ. This CDR3 comprises 14 residues. The germline V and J ends were trimmed by 5 bases and 13 bases, with 23 bases remaining between them. This CDR3 reads CASSPPGLTPRGYF. For the CDR3, the DNA is TGTGCCAGCAGCCCGCCGGGGTTAACGCCTCGGGGGTACTTC.

There are many counts of this clonotype. J is TRBJ2-3 and V is TRBV2, with a weak D call TRBD2 (5 bases). Per the germline V gene, CDR1 is SNHLY and CDR2 is FYNNEI. Trimming removed 1 base at V and 4 bases at J, with 9 bases between. CDR3 length: 14 residues. CDR3 residues: CASSEGTVPDTQYF. CDR3 nucleotides: TGTGCCAGCAGTGAAGGGACTGTCCCAGATACGCAGTATTTT.

The chain joins TRBV30 to TRBJ2-4; D gene unclear. The germline V and J ends were trimmed by 0 bases and 2 bases, with 14 bases remaining between them. Germline CDR1 reads GTSNPN; CDR2 reads SVGIG (reference sequence). This CDR3 is built from 16 residues. CDR3 sequence reads: CAWSVNSFTTKNIQYF. In nucleotides, the CDR3 is TGTGCCTGGAGTGTAAACAGCTTCACGACCAAAAACATTCAGTACTTC.

V is TRBV7-6 and J is TRBJ2-1; unclear D gene. Germline V gene lookup returns CDR1 SGHVS and CDR2 FNYEAQ. This CDR3 comprises 15 residues. Between the trimmed V and J ends, which lost 3 bases and 2 bases, there was a span of 11 bases. The CDR3 region has the DNA TGTGCCAGCAGCTTTAGAGGAGACGCCTACAATGAGCAGTTCTTC. It translates to CASSFRGDAYNEQFF.

As to this clonotype: With a much larger clone just one base away, this may be a read error. The chain joins TRBV12-3 or TRBV12-4 to TRBJ2-1, with 9 bases identical to TRBD2. The CDR3 loop spans 15 amino acids. The CDR3 protein is CVSSRPTSGYNEQFF. The CDR3 bases are TGTGTCAGCAGCCGACCGACTAGCGGATACAATGAGCAGTTCTTC.

The chain employs TRBV4-1 and TRBJ1-5; weak D call: TRBD1 (5 bases). With 0 bases removed from V and 9 bases from J, the gap between germline ends came to 15 bases. CDR3 size: 15 residues. Per the germline V gene, CDR1 is MGHRA and CDR2 is YSYEKL. DNA for the CDR3: TGCGCCAGCAGCCAAGAGCGACAGCCGCAGGCGCCCCAGCATTTT. Its translation is CASSQERQPQAPQHF.

Note on this clonotype: One end of the junction varies from germline; a read error may be responsible. The CDR3 region has the DNA TGTGCCAGCACATCGACTAGCGGGAGGGGGGGGAATGAGCAGATCTTC. Its translation: CASTSTSGRGGNEQIF. The rearrangement joins TRBV27 to TRBJ2-1; 14 bases fit TRBD2. From germline, CDR1 is MNHEY and CDR2 SMNVEV (reference sequence). The CDR3 consists of 16 residues.

The sample holds a few counts of this clonotype. This chain connects TRBV19 to TRBJ1-5; possibly TRBD1 for D (6 bases). Germline V gene sequence: CDR1 LNHDA, CDR2 SQIVND (reference sequence). V was trimmed by 7 bases and J by 4 bases, leaving 20 bases between them. The CDR3 loop spans 16 amino acids. The CDR3 nucleotides read TGTGCCAGTACGGAGGGGGGGCCTGGGGCAAATCAGCCCCAGCATTTT. Amino acids: CASTEGGPGANQPQHF.

V is TRBV3-1 and J is TRBJ2-1, with D perhaps given as TRBD1 or TRBD2 (6 bases each). This CDR3 has 14 residues. Between the trimmed V and J ends, which lost 0 bases and 8 bases, there was a span of 11 bases. Germline V gene lookup returns CDR1 LGHDT and CDR2 YNNKEL (reference sequence). CDR3 sequence reads: CASSQDRGRDEQFF. CDR3 coding DNA: TGTGCCAGCAGCCAAGATCGGGGGCGGGATGAGCAGTTCTTC.

The rearrangement joins TRBV11-2 to TRBJ1-2, with D perhaps matching TRBD1 (6 bases). Germline assignment: CDR1 SGHAT and CDR2 FQNNGV. The CDR3 has 15 amino acids. Trimming took off 0 bases at V and 8 bases at J, with 16 bases between the two ends. CDR3 nucleotides: TGTGCCAGCAGCTTAGATCGGGCAGGGGCGTCCGGCTACACCTTC. It codes for CASSLDRAGASGYTF.

This clonotype was recorded a few times. The chain employs TRBV7-9 and TRBJ1-1; D is undetermined. The CDR3 consists of 12 residues. Between the trimmed V and J ends, which lost 4 bases and 7 bases, there was a span of 10 bases. Germline-derived CDR1 and CDR2 are SEHNR and FQNEAQ (reference sequence). CDR3 bases: TGTGCCAGCAGCTCGACCGGTAATGAAGCTTTCTTT. This codes for CASSSTGNEAFF.

The chain couples TRBV4-1 to TRBJ1-2; D might be TRBD1 (6 bases). CDR3 size: 16 residues. The germline CDR1 and CDR2 sequences are MGHRA and YSYEKL. V shed 3 bases and J shed 4 bases, with 18 bases lying between them. In DNA, the CDR3 is TGCGCCAGCAGCCAGGACCACAGGGAAAGGAGCTATGGCTACACCTTC. It yields the protein CASSQDHRERSYGYTF.

This rearrangement joins TRBV7-9 to TRBJ2-1, with a possible D match to TRBD2 (7 bases). V was cut by 3 bases and J by 3 bases, with 15 bases left in between. CDR3 length: 16 residues. Germline lookup yields CDR1 SEHNR and CDR2 FQNEAQ (reference sequence). The CDR3 loop reads CASSFMGGASYNEQFF. CDR3 nucleotide sequence: TGTGCCAGCAGCTTTATGGGGGGGGCGAGCTACAATGAGCAGTTCTTC.